This T cell receptor beta chain was identified during a study of response to subunit inactivated influenza vaccine. The study, taken as a whole, reports: Seasonal influenza vaccination, on each occasion, was suggested by the authors to recruit few new T cells.

The CDR3 spans 10 residues. Germline assignment: CDR1 DFQATT and CDR2 SNEGSKA (reference sequence). Trimming cost V 6 bases and J 3 bases, with 6 bases left between them. TCRdb independently ran MiXCR on the RT-PCR reads; one entry per CDR3 protein. The sample has about 650,000 distinct CDR3 sequences, 11% to 15% seen once. This clonotype was observed a handful of times. No antigen is known for it. The rearrangement joins TRBV20-1 to TRBJ2-7; D unclear. The origin of this receptor is a man aged 50-60 years who received an inactivated influenza vaccine. Specimen: PBMCs from blood, collected around 15 days before vaccination. The CDR3 DNA follows: TGCAGTGCCCAAAACTACGAGCAGTACTTC. Translated: CSAQNYEQYF.